This T cell receptor (beta chain) is drawn from a study of Ad26.COV2.S vaccination and SARS-CoV-2 variants. The study, taken as a whole, reports: Reported findings describe substantial breadth in spike-specific CD8+ and CD4+ T cell responses following vaccination. Comparability of non-spike TCR breadth was observed across vaccine and placebo recipients. Using TCR breadth and depth analyses may have led to underestimated total T cell responses.

The table came from immunoSEQ multiplex PCR; TCRdb's copy has only in-frame clones and leaves some out. The repertoire has some 400,000 clones, 75% to 90% of them found once; the top ten carry around 2%. As regards this clone: Its antigen is still unknown.

The CDR3 has 15 residues. Germline values: CDR1 SGHTA, CDR2 FQGNSA. V lost 5 bases and J lost 6; bases outside the gene matches: 6. Treatment indicated: 15 to 20 received Ad26.COV2.S at low or high dose, single or two shots; about 5 received placebo; per-sample allocation not given. Repertoires come from day 63 after the first vaccine or placebo injection. This clonotype was sampled from a person between 18 and 65 years old who received the Ad26.COV2.S COVID-19 vaccine or a placebo. The sample consisted of peripheral blood, taken in a trial of Ad26.COV2.S vaccine versus placebo. The rearrangement uses TRBV7-2 and TRBJ2-7, with TRBD2 matching over 14 bases. Here the CDR3 reads CASSPGLAGGLEQYF. CDR3 sequence (DNA): TGTGCCAGCAGCCCAGGACTAGCGGGAGGCCTCGAGCAGTACTTC. The variable domain in full, completed from reference TRBV7-2 and TRBJ2-7, reads GAGVSQSPSNKVTEKGKDVELRCDPISGHTALYWYRQSLGQGLEFLIYFQGNSAPDKSGLPSDRFSAERTGGSVSTLTIQRTQQEDSAVYLCASSPGLAGGLEQYFGPGTRLTVT.